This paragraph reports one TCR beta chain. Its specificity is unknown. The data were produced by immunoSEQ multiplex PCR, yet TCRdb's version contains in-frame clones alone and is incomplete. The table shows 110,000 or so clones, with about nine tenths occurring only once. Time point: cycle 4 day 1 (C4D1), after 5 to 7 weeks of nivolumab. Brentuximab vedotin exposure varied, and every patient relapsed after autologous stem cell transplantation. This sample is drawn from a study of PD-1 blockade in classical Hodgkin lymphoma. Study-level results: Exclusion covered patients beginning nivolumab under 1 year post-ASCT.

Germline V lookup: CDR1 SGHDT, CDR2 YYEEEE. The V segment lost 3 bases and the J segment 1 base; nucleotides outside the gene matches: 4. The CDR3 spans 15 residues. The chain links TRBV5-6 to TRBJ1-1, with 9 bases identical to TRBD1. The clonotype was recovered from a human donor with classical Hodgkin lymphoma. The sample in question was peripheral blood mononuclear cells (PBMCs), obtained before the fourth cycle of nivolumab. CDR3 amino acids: CASSWWTGENTEAFF. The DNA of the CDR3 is TGTGCCAGCAGCTGGTGGACAGGGGAGAACACTGAAGCTTTCTTT.